Presented here are 8 T cell receptor beta chains from one specimen sequenced in a study of T cells in women clearing cervical HPV infection. TCRdb's copy holds only in-frame clones and misses some; the assay was immunoSEQ multiplex PCR. The repertoire table contains 30,000 to 35,000 clones. The sequenced sample consisted of blood buffy coat. Source of these receptors: a woman aged 18 to 75 with a cervical HPV16 infection that either progressed to CIN3+ or cleared (not recorded which).

A note on this clone: The CDR3 is cut off 3 residues early in the read; its end comes from the germline J gene. V and J are TRBV11-2 and TRBJ2-3; D gene ambiguous. Deletions cut 10 bases from V and 1 base from J, with 15 bases between. The germline V gene encodes CDR1 SGHAT and CDR2 FQNNGV. The CDR3 spans 14 residues. CDR3 DNA (partial): TGTGCCACCGCGCTCTGGTCGGGCACAGATACG. Its protein is CATALWSGTDT. The CDR3 in full is CATALWSGTDTQYF.

A word on this clone: The DNA ends 3 residues before the CDR3 does, and the rest of the CDR3 is filled in from the germline J gene. The V and J genes are TRBV6-2 or TRBV6-3 and TRBJ1-3; D is possibly TRBD1 (6 bases). V was shortened by 5 bases and J by 2 bases, with 7 bases between the two germline ends. The CDR3 has 13 residues. The germline gives CDR1 MNHEY, CDR2 SVGEGT. CDR3 DNA (partial): TGTGCCAGCAGTGGACAGCCTGGAAACACC. It translates to CASSGQPGNT. The whole CDR3 sequence is CASSGQPGNTIYF.

Comments on this clone: The missing CDR3 end, 3 residues past where the read stops, is filled in from the germline J gene. This chain links TRBV13 with TRBJ1-6; 9 bases line up with TRBD1. Unmatched junction bases numbered 7, after V lost 0 bases and J lost 10 bases. Germline V gene sequence: CDR1 PRHDT, CDR2 FYEKMQ (reference sequence). This CDR3 spans 16 amino acids. The CDR3 loop is CASSLGQGAWGSPLHF. CDR3 bases read: TGTGCCAGCAGCTTAGGACAGGGGGCTTGGGGATCACCC.

A note on this clone: The read ends 3 residues before the CDR3 terminus; that terminus is restored from the germline J gene. The chain has TRBV5-4 and TRBJ1-2; D might be TRBD1 (6 bases). Germline assignment: CDR1 SGHNT and CDR2 YYREEE (reference sequence). V lost 0 bases and J 6 bases, leaving 9 bases between the germline ends. The CDR3 has 13 residues. The DNA read from the CDR3 is TGTGCCAGCAGCTTGGCGGGGGGCAATGGC. It encodes CASSLAGGNG. The full CDR3 sequence reads CASSLAGGNGYTF. Combining the CDR3 with reference TRBV5-4 and TRBJ1-2 gives the whole variable domain ETGVTQSPTHLIKTRGQQVTLRCSSQSGHNTVSWYQQALGQGPQFIFQYYREEENGRGNFPPRFSGLQFPNYSSELNVNALELDDSALYLCASSLAGGNGYTFGSGTRLTVV.

Concerning this clone itself: The missing CDR3 end, 3 residues past where the read stops, is filled in from the germline J gene. The rearrangement uses TRBV19 and TRBJ1-2; possible D gene TRBD1, 5 bases. This CDR3 contains 14 residues. The V end lost 3 bases, the J end lost 4 bases, and 12 bases lay between the germline ends. Germline V lookup: CDR1 LNHDA, CDR2 SQIVND (reference sequence). CDR3 sequence reads: CASSIPQTVYGYTF. CDR3 DNA, as far as it was read: TGTGCCAGTAGTATTCCGCAGACAGTCTATGGC.

Worth noting for this clone: The CDR3 end lies 3 residues beyond the end of the read and is filled in from the germline J gene. The rearrangement uses TRBV7-8 and TRBJ2-7; tentatively, D is TRBD1 or TRBD2 (6 bases each). Between the trimmed V and J ends, which lost 5 bases and 5 bases, there was a span of 25 bases. The CDR3 is made up of 17 amino acids. Germline CDR1 and CDR2: SGHVS and FQNEAQ. The CDR3 spells CASSPMEGDQDFHEQYF. The DNA read from the CDR3 is TGTGCCAGCAGCCCCATGGAGGGGGATCAGGACTTTCACGAG.

Comment on this clone: The read terminates 3 residues before the CDR3 end, so the remaining end is supplied by the germline J gene. The V call is TRBV5-1, the J call TRBJ1-1; 7 nucleotides agree with TRBD1. Germline V gene lookup returns CDR1 SGHRS and CDR2 YFSETQ. The CDR3 covers 15 residues. V lost 4 bases and J lost 5; bases outside the gene matches: 11. The CDR3 sequence is CASSLSRGQGTEAFF. The sequenced CDR3 bases are TGCGCCAGCAGCCTATCGAGGGGGCAAGGGACTGAA.

About this clone: Read data end 3 residues before the CDR3 end; the end is taken from the germline J gene. The rearrangement uses TRBV6-1 and TRBJ1-2, with 8 positions matching TRBD1. Trimming at V came to 3 bases and at J to 0 bases, leaving 6 bases not matched to a gene. The V gene's germline CDR1 is MNHNS and CDR2 SASEGT. The CDR3 totals 16 residues. The CDR3 reads CASSEGTGTPNYGYTF. The DNA read from the CDR3 is TGTGCCAGCAGTGAGGGGACAGGCACGCCTAACTATGGC.